This TCR beta chain was obtained from a study of blood T cell repertoires in COVID-19. On the study more broadly: COVID-19 samples collected from the United States, Italy and Spain covered acute and convalescent phases. Sources were T cells, B-cell-depleted T cells, or PBMCs; the material itself was cDNA or gDNA.

Enrolment of Seattle patients took place during active infection, and they were followed longitudinally. After removal of 6 bases from V and 6 bases from J, the junction contained 9 bases not matched to a gene. The CDR3 totals 15 residues. Germline V lookup: CDR1 MNHEY, CDR2 SVGAGI. Original analysis: Cell counts per sample came from amplifying reference gene primers. Profiling relied on immunoSEQ multiplex PCR, and the TCRdb table lists in-frame clones only, not all of them. Clone size and V and J calls were adopted from that table, with D and trimming inferred from the DNA. Here the sample spans a few hundred thousand clones, approximately 86% being singletons.

The sequence was collected from a woman aged 45-60 years with COVID-19, enrolled during active disease. Input material: peripheral blood. V gene TRBV6-5 combines with J gene TRBJ1-5, with TRBD1 matching 9 bases. CDR3 sequence (DNA): TGTGCCAGCAGGGCACAGGGGGCGCCCAGTCAGCCCCAGCATTTT. Translated, it gives CASRAQGAPSQPQHF.